This entry concerns a single TCR beta chain. Antigen specificity is unknown. This entry belongs to a study of CD8 T cells in ankylosing spondylitis. Study results and caveats: Blood from ankylosing spondylitis patients appeared to carry a characteristic eight-variant TCR beta motif.

TCRdb re-called the 5' RACE reads through MiXCR, storing one row per CDR3 protein. The table has roughly 350,000 distinct CDR3 sequences, roughly 8% seen once. Trimming cost V 5 bases and J 1 base, with 12 bases left between them. CDR1 and CDR2 (germline): DFQATT, SNEGSKA (reference sequence). The CDR3 has 14 amino acids. V gene TRBV20-1 combines with J gene TRBJ1-3; D gene uncertain. The source material was blood, either unsorted or a sorted T cell fraction (not recorded which). This sequence originates from a male donor with ankylosing spondylitis. The CDR3 loop reads CSARWGNSGNTIYF. The CDR3 DNA reads TGCAGTGCTCGGTGGGGAAATTCTGGAAACACCATATATTTT.